This T cell receptor beta chain came from a study of memory B cells and T cells in multiple sclerosis. TCRdb keeps only in-frame clones here, not all; method: immunoSEQ multiplex PCR. The sample consists of over 35,000 clones, approximately 80% of them appearing once. CFSE-dim autoproliferating and CFSE-high non-proliferating T cells from unstimulated culture were sequenced separately. Cultures began with approximately 4.5x10^7 CFSE-labeled PBMCs, unstimulated for under 8 days, with replicate wells pooled. The PBMCs received 0.5 uM CFSE and serum-free culture with no added stimuli. Regarding the study as a whole: Compartments had unequal clone-set sizes, affecting shared clonotype counts.

Details on this clone: Its antigen is undetermined.

After removal of 0 bases from V and 8 bases from J, the junction contained 6 bases not matched to a gene. This CDR3 is 16 amino acids long. Germline V CDR1 and CDR2: MNHEY, SVGAGI. The sequence came from a human donor with multiple sclerosis. Sequenced material: PBMCs from blood kept in culture. The chain couples TRBV6-5 to TRBJ1-4; 10 bases agree with TRBD1. The CDR3 DNA is TGTGCCAGCAGTTACTCTCGCGGGGACAGGGGAGAAAAACTGTTTTTT. Translated, it gives CASSYSRGDRGEKLFF.